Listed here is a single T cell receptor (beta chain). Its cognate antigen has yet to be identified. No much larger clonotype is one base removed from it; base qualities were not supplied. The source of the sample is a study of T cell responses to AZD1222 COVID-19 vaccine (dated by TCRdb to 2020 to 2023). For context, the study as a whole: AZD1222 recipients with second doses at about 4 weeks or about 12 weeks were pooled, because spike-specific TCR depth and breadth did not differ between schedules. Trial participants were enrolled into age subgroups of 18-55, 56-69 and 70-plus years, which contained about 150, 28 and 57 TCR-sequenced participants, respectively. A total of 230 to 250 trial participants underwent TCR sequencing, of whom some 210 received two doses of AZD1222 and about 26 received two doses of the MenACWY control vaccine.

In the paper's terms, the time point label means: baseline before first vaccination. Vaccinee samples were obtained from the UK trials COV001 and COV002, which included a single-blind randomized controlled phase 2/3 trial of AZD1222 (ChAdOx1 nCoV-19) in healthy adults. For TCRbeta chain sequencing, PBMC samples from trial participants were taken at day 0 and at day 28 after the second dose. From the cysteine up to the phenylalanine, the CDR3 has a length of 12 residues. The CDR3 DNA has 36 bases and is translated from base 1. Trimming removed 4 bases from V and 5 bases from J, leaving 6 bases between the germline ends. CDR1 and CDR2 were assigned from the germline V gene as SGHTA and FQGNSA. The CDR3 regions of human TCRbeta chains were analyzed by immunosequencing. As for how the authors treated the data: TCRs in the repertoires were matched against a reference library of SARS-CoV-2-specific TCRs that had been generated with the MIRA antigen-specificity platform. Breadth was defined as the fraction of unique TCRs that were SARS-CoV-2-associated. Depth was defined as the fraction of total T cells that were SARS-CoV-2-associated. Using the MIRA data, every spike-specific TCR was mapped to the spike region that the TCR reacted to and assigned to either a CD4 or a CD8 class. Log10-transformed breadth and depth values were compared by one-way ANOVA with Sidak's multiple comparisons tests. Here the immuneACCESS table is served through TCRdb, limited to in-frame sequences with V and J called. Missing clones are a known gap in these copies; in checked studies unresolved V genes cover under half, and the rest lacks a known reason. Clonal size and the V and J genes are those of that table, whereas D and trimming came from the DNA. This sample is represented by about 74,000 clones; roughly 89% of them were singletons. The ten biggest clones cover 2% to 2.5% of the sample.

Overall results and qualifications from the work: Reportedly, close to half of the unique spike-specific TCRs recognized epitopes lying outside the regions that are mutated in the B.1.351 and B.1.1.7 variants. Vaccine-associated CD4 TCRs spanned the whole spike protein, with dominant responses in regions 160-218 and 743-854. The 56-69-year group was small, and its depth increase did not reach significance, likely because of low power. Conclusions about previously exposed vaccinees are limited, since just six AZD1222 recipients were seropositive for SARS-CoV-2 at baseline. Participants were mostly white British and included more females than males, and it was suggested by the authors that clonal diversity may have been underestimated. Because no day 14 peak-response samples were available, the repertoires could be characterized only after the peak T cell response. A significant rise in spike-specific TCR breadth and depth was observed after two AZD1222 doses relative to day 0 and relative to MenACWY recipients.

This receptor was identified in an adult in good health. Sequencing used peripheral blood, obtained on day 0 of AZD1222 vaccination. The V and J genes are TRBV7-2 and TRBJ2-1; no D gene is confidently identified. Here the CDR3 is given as CASSSWNNEQFF. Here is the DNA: TGTGCCAGCAGCTCATGGAACAATGAGCAGTTCTTC.